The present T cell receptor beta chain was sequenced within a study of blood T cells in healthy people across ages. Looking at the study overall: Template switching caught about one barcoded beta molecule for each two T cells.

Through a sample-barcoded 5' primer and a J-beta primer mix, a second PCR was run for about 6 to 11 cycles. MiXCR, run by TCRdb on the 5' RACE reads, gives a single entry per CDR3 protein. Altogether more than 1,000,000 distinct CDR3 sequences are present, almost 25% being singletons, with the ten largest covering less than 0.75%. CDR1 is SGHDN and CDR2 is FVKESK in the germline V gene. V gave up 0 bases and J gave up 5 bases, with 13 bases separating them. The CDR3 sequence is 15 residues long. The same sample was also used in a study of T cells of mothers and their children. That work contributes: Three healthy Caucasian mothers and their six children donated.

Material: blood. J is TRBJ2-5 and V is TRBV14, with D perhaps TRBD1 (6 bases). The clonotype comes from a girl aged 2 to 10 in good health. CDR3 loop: CASSQDDRWTETQYF. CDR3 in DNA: TGTGCCAGCAGCCAAGACGACAGGTGGACGGAGACCCAGTACTTC.